A selection of T cell receptor beta chains follows, all from one sample in a study of blood T cell repertoires in COVID-19. Sequencing used immunoSEQ multiplex PCR; TCRdb keeps in-frame clones, though not all of them. The table lists under 200,000 clones, roughly 84% of them singletons. The material sequenced was peripheral blood. The receptors come from a woman of 80 years or more with active or convalescent COVID-19. The CDR3 runs from the conserved cysteine through the conserved F or W. D genes are given only for firm matches. Not all rows give a size; the values are once, few, many and, for expanded clones, a class.

V gene,J gene,clone size,CDR3 length,D gene,CDR3 protein,CDR3 DNA
TRBV11-2,TRBJ1-1,NA,14,NA,CASSTLGRDTEAFF,TGTGCCAGCAGCACCCTCGGCAGGGACACTGAAGCTTTCTTT
TRBV3-1/TRBV3-2,TRBJ1-1,NA,17,NA,CASSYGATPPPNTEAFF,TGTGCCAGCAGCTATGGGGCTACACCCCCACCGAACACTGAAGCTTTCTTT
TRBV27,TRBJ2-5,NA,13,NA,CASSTTGKETQYF,TGTGCCAGCAGTACAACAGGGAAGGAGACCCAGTACTTC
TRBV7-2,TRBJ2-1,NA,15,TRBD2,CASSLSGGPYNEQFF,TGTGCCAGCAGCTTAAGCGGGGGCCCCTACAATGAGCAGTTCTTC
TRBV25-1,TRBJ1-5,NA,12,NA,CASSEYNQPQHF,TGTGCCAGCAGTGAGTACAATCAGCCCCAGCATTTT
TRBV5-1,TRBJ2-5,once,14,NA,CASSLDDRQETQYF,TGCGCCAGCAGCTTGGATGACAGGCAAGAGACCCAGTACTTC
TRBV5-1,TRBJ2-2,NA,15,TRBD2,CASSPKTSLTGELFF,TGCGCCAGCAGCCCCAAGACTAGCCTCACCGGGGAGCTGTTTTTT
TRBV7-2,TRBJ1-3,NA,15,NA,CASSFGLFSGNTIYF,TGTGCCAGCAGCTTTGGACTATTCTCTGGAAACACCATATATTTT
TRBV11-3,TRBJ1-1,NA,19,TRBD1,CASSLEGSGRGHSGTEAFF,TGTGCCAGCAGCTTAGAAGGGAGCGGAAGGGGGCATTCGGGCACTGAAGCTTTCTTT
TRBV5-1,TRBJ2-5,NA,15,TRBD2,CASSLELAGQETQYF,TGCGCCAGCAGCTTGGAGCTAGCGGGGCAAGAGACCCAGTACTTC
TRBV14,TRBJ2-7,NA,15,TRBD2,CASSQGLAGSYEQYF,TGTGCCAGCAGCCAAGGACTAGCGGGTTCCTACGAGCAGTACTTC
TRBV6-5,TRBJ2-7,NA,14,TRBD1,CASSYGTGWNEQYF,TGTGCCAGCAGTTACGGGACAGGGTGGAACGAGCAGTACTTC
TRBV4-1,TRBJ2-1,NA,19,TRBD2,CASSQPGLAGGRTYNEQFF,TGCGCCAGCAGCCAACCGGGACTAGCGGGGGGGCGGACCTACAATGAGCAGTTCTTC
TRBV27,TRBJ1-1,NA,14,NA,CASSGNGGVTEAFF,TGTGCCAGCAGTGGGAACGGGGGGGTGACTGAAGCTTTCTTT
TRBV12-3/TRBV12-4,TRBJ1-5,NA,13,NA,CASSSGSNQPQHF,TGTGCCAGCAGCTCCGGGAGTAATCAGCCCCAGCATTTT
TRBV23-1,TRBJ2-7,NA,16,NA,CASSQSNSTLSYEQYF,TGCGCCAGCAGTCAATCGAACAGTACCCTCTCCTACGAGCAGTACTTC
TRBV7-2,TRBJ1-3,NA,15,TRBD1,CASSRTGGAGNTIYF,TGTGCCAGCAGTCGGACAGGGGGCGCTGGAAACACCATATATTTT
TRBV4-1,TRBJ1-6,NA,17,TRBD1,CASSQARGQGANSPLHF,TGCGCCAGCAGCCAAGCGAGGGGACAGGGGGCGAATTCACCCCTCCACTTT
TRBV6-5,TRBJ1-2,NA,13,NA,CASTAGGNYGYTF,TGTGCCAGCACCGCGGGAGGGAACTATGGCTACACCTTC
TRBV7-2,TRBJ2-7,NA,13,NA,CASSSRRAYEQYF,TGTGCCAGCAGCTCCCGGAGGGCCTACGAGCAGTACTTC
TRBV6-5,TRBJ1-4,NA,13,NA,CASTGWGDEKLFF,TGTGCCAGCACTGGTTGGGGAGATGAAAAACTGTTTTTT
TRBV10-3,TRBJ1-1,NA,14,TRBD1,CAITRQGRNTEAFF,TGTGCCATCACCAGACAGGGGAGGAACACTGAAGCTTTCTTT
TRBV2,TRBJ1-4,NA,15,NA,CASIGDGGHNEKLFF,TGTGCCAGCATCGGGGACGGGGGGCATAATGAAAAACTGTTTTTT
TRBV5-1,TRBJ1-4,few,15,NA,CASSPSGQINEKLFF,TGCGCCAGCAGCCCGAGTGGACAGATCAATGAAAAACTGTTTTTT
TRBV7-7,TRBJ2-1,NA,14,TRBD1,CASSLGQGSDEQFF,TGTGCTAGCAGCTTGGGACAGGGTAGTGATGAGCAGTTCTTC
TRBV2,TRBJ2-1,NA,13,NA,CASKRDTNNEQFF,TGTGCCAGCAAGCGGGACACGAACAATGAGCAGTTCTTC
TRBV12-3/TRBV12-4,TRBJ1-5,NA,13,NA,CASSQTENQPQHF,TGTGCCAGCAGCCAGACAGAAAATCAGCCCCAGCATTTT
TRBV9,TRBJ1-2,NA,16,NA,CASSVVEGNPNYGYTF,TGTGCCAGCAGCGTAGTGGAGGGGAACCCTAACTATGGCTACACCTTC
TRBV7-7,TRBJ2-5,NA,15,TRBD2,CASSPGGGRVQTQYF,TGTGCTAGCAGCCCCGGGGGGGGGAGGGTACAGACCCAGTACTTC
TRBV27,TRBJ2-1,NA,14,NA,CASSRPGSYNEQFF,TGTGCCAGCAGTCGCCCAGGTTCCTACAATGAGCAGTTCTTC
TRBV9,TRBJ2-1,few,14,TRBD1,CASSGTGGQNEQFF,TGTGCCAGCAGCGGGACAGGGGGGCAAAATGAGCAGTTCTTC
TRBV19,TRBJ1-6,once,14,TRBD1,CASSWGQGDFPLHF,TGTGCCAGTAGCTGGGGACAGGGAGATTTTCCCCTCCACTTT
TRBV7-9,TRBJ2-7,NA,14,NA,CASSLAGMGAEQYF,TGTGCCAGCAGCTTAGCGGGTATGGGGGCCGAGCAGTACTTC
TRBV7-7,TRBJ1-4,NA,14,NA,CASSPGLAGEKLFF,TGTGCTAGCTCGCCCGGTCTTGCGGGTGAAAAACTGTTTTTT
TRBV5-1,TRBJ1-6,NA,15,TRBD1,CASSRQGSYNSPLHF,TGCGCCAGCAGCCGACAGGGATCCTATAATTCACCCCTCCACTTT
TRBV5-1,TRBJ1-2,NA,14,TRBD1,CASSLQGANYGYTF,TGCGCCAGCAGCTTACAGGGGGCTAACTATGGCTACACCTTC
TRBV7-9,TRBJ1-5,few,12,NA,CASSLLNQPQHF,TGTGCCAGCAGCTTATTAAATCAGCCCCAGCATTTT
TRBV30,TRBJ2-3,NA,14,TRBD2,CAWSAAGGADTQYF,TGTGCCTGGAGTGCGGCGGGGGGGGCAGATACGCAGTATTTT
TRBV20-1,TRBJ2-1,NA,11,NA,CSAFGVNEQFF,TGCAGTGCCTTCGGGGTGAATGAGCAGTTCTTC
TRBV30,TRBJ1-1,once,13,NA,CAWGRKSNTEAFF,TGTGCCTGGGGGAGGAAATCGAACACTGAAGCTTTCTTT
TRBV6-2/TRBV6-3,TRBJ1-1,NA,15,NA,CASSYSKRWITEAFF,TGTGCCAGCAGTTACTCGAAGCGTTGGATCACTGAAGCTTTCTTT
TRBV3-1/TRBV3-2,TRBJ1-1,NA,13,NA,CASSQGQGTEAFF,TGTGCCAGCAGCCAGGGGCAGGGCACTGAAGCTTTCTTT
TRBV7-7,TRBJ2-3,NA,13,NA,CASSLVLLDTQYF,TGTGCTAGCAGCTTAGTACTCCTGGATACGCAGTATTTT
TRBV18,TRBJ2-7,NA,14,NA,CASSPRPREYEQYF,TGTGCCAGCTCACCAAGGCCACGGGAATACGAGCAGTACTTC
TRBV27,TRBJ2-1,few,17,TRBD2,CASSSGLAGGFWNEQFF,TGTGCCAGCAGTTCCGGACTAGCGGGGGGCTTCTGGAATGAGCAGTTCTTC
TRBV4-3,TRBJ2-2,NA,15,NA,CASSQEAGADGELFF,TGCGCCAGCAGCCAAGAGGCCGGTGCGGACGGGGAGCTGTTTTTT
TRBV3-1/TRBV3-2,TRBJ2-2,NA,14,NA,CASRRQGDTGELFF,TGTGCCAGCAGAAGACAAGGTGACACCGGGGAGCTGTTTTTT
TRBV7-2,TRBJ1-1,once,15,TRBD1,CASSFRTGGSPEAFF,TGTGCCAGCAGCTTTCGGACAGGGGGAAGCCCTGAAGCTTTCTTT
TRBV19,TRBJ1-1,NA,14,NA,CASSIGGGNTEAFF,TGTGCCAGTAGTATAGGCGGGGGAAACACTGAAGCTTTCTTT
TRBV19,TRBJ1-4,few,14,NA,CASSPDSVGEKLFF,TGTGCCAGTAGTCCAGACAGTGTGGGCGAAAAACTGTTTTTT
TRBV9,TRBJ1-4,NA,16,TRBD1,CASSAPTGGESEKLFF,TGTGCCAGCAGCGCCCCGACAGGGGGCGAATCTGAAAAACTGTTTTTT
TRBV27,TRBJ2-7,NA,14,NA,CASSLSWDTFQQYF,TGTGCCAGCAGTTTATCCTGGGACACCTTTCAGCAGTACTTC